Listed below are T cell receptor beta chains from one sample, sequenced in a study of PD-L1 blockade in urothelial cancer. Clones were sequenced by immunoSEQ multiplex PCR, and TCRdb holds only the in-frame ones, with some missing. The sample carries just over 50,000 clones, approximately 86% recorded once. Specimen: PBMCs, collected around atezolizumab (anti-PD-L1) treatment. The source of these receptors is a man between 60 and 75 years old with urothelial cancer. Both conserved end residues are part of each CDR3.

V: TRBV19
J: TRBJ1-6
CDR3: CASSDSSYNSPLHF

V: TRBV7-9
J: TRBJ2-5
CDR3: CASSLPTSGQETQYF

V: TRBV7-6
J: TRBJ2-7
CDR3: CASSPIRGNSYEQYF

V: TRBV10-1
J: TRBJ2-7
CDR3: CASSDPPPAIAGAEQYF

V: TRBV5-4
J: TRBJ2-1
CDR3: CASTSGGQGTYNEQFF

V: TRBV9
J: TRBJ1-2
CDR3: CASSVAGTGSYGYTF

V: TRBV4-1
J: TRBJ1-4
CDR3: CASSRRDSNEKLFF

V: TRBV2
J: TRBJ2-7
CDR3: CASGGDRGSSYEQYF

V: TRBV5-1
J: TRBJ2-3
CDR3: CASSAAGTTITDTQYF

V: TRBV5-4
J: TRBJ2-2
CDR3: CASRPGTSGTTGELFF

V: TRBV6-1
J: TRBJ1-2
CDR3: CASSEPGRYGYTF

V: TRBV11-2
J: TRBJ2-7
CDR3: CASSLVYNYEQYF

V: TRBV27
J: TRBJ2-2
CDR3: CASSFSTANTGELFF

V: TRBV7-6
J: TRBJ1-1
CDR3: CASSLSQANTEAFF

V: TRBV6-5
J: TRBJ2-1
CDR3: CASSYSNRGTHEQFF

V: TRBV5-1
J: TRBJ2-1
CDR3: CASSYSGGYNEQFF

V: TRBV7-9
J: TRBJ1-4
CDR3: CASSYRQPNEKLFF

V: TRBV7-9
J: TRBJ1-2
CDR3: CASSGGSADYGYTF

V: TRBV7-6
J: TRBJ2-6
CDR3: CASSFLGANVLTF

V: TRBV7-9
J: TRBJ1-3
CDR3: CASSLANSGNTIYF

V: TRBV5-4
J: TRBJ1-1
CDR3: CASSLNRELLEAFF

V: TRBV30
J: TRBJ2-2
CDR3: CAWSRGTGTAGELFF

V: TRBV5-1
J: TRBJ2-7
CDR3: CASSFDGGAQPTNQQYF

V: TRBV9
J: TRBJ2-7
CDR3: CASSPYSHGTERYEQYF